The subject of this entry is one TCR beta chain. Only a few counts were recorded for this clone. No cognate antigen has been identified for it. One junction end disagrees with the germline gene, perhaps due to a read error. CEF-cultured naive and memory CD4+ T cell DNA received survey-level immunoSEQ TCR-beta sequencing. Concerning the study's data processing: Preprocessing removed nonproductive sequences and CDR3s not starting with C, not ending with F or W, or shorter than 7 amino acids. Antigen-specific clonotypes were called with the MANAFEST web app on the basis of expansion relative to the reference and to other culture wells. A clone was considered positive if the clone showed significant expansion compared with the reference culture in 2 of 3 replicate wells at an FDR below 0.05. For a clone to be considered positive, significant expansion relative to all other tandem wells and an odds ratio above 5 were also required. Cultured and uncultured naive and memory CD4+ repertoires were searched for previously identified spike- and CEF-reactive CDR3s. Pairwise Levenshtein distance, computed with the stringdist R package after three terminal residues were trimmed from each end, was used as the measure of CDR3 homology. The table was pulled from immuneACCESS by TCRdb, which kept in-frame rearrangements only. Such tables lose some clones; where checked, under half of the loss comes from unresolved V genes, and the rest has no known cause. For V, J and clone size, that table is used; D and trimming come from the DNA. Here the sample has around 28,000 clones; around three quarters occur a single time. Clones ranked in the top ten supply around 3.7% of the sample.

Naive and memory CD4+ T cells were separated from cryopreserved PBMCs by CD4 enrichment followed by EasySep naive CD4+ T cell enrichment. Sorted naive or memory CD4+ T cells (around 100,000) were cultured 1:1 with T cell-depleted PBMCs and CEF peptides for over 9 days. In general, every peptide culture condition was set up in three replicate wells. Ficoll-Paque PLUS gradient centrifugation was used to isolate PBMCs from either whole blood or leukapheresis product. The PBMCs went either fresh into the expansion assay or into cryopreservation at -140 degrees C. The QIAamp Micro DNA Kit was used to extract genomic DNA from the CD4+ T cells. The data originate from a study of CD4 T cells in relation to SARS-CoV-2 and coronaviruses (dated by TCRdb to 2020 to 2023). Notes on the research overall: In the ViraFEST assay, PBMCs were grown with antigen for around nine days, and TCR beta CDR3s were then sequenced to identify antigen-specific clonal expansions. Expansion assays from other donors in the study were sequenced with a different, Illumina-based TCR-beta assay. The Adaptive Biotechnologies TCR-sequencing kit was used to sequence samples from a few pre-COVID donors and the naive versus memory experiments, whereas other data were Illumina-based. Memory CD4+ T cell crossreactivity between SARS-CoV-2 and common cold coronavirus spike proteins was assessed at the TCR clonotype level in the study. Using patient-derived lymphoblastoid cell lines, the shared crossreactive spike epitopes were mapped to their HLA restriction. Across all 12 patients in the convalescent cohort, the median age was roughly 38 years, with a range of 21 to 72 years. The roughly 12 convalescent patients included 8 males and 4 females; two subjects were Hispanic.

Results the study describes overall, beyond this receptor: Crossreactivity analysis was centred on spike protein, so crossreactivity against other viral proteins was not assessed. Crossreactive clones showed significantly weaker SARS-CoV-2-driven expansion than monoreactive clones, consistent with antigenic imprinting. Naive versus memory sequencing indicated the assay detects memory recall responses rather than primary responses primed during culture. About 65% of donors had memory CD4+ clonotypes that crossrecognized SARS-CoV-2 and at least one common cold coronavirus spike. The study was limited by small numbers of patients and tested TCRs. Pre-pandemic and post-infection samples were not both contributed by any donor, so tracing of the source of pre-existing responses was limited.

The CDR3, from cysteine to phenylalanine, totals 11 residues. Kept here is only the CDR3 DNA, which spans 33 bases and is read in frame from base 1. The germline V gene provides CDR1 WSHSY and CDR2 SAAADI. The TCR comes from an adult with COVID-19. The rearranged chain carries TRBV10-2 and TRBJ2-1; 9 bases in between match TRBD2. Specimen: memory CD4+ T cells from PBMCs, cultured in vitro. In the paper's terms, the cell subset or site label means: memory (non-naive) CD4+ T cells. The CDR3: CAAGGGSEQFF. In nucleotides, the sequence is TGTGCAGCGGGAGGAGGTAGTGAGCAGTTCTTC.